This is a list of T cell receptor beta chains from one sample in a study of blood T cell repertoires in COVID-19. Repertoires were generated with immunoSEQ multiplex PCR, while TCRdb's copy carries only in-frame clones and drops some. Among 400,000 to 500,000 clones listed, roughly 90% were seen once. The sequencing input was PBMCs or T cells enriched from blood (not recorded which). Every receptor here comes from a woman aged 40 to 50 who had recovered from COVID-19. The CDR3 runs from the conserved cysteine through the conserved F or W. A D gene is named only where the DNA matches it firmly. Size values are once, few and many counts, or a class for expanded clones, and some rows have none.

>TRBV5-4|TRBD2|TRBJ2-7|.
TGTGCCAGCAGCATCGGGACTAGCGGCTCCCAGTCCTACGAGCAGTACTTC
CASSIGTSGSQSYEQYF
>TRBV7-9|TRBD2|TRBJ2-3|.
TGTGCCAGCAGCCCTCATGGGATAGCGGGAGGGCCGAACACAGATACGCAGTATTTT
CASSPHGIAGGPNTDTQYF
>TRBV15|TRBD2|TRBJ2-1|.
TGTGCCACCAGCAGAGATAGACTAGCGGGAGGCAATGAGCAGTTCTTC
CATSRDRLAGGNEQFF
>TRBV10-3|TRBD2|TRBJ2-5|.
TGTGCCATCAGTGAAAAGCTAGCGGGAGGTTTAGAGACCCAGTACTTC
CAISEKLAGGLETQYF
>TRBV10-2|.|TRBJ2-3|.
TGCGCCAGCAGTGGACAGTCTAGCACAGATACGCAGTATTTT
CASSGQSSTDTQYF
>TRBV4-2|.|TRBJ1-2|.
TGTGCCAGCAGCCACCCCGTCGCCGGGATGAACTATGGCTACACCTTC
CASSHPVAGMNYGYTF
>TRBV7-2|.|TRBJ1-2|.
TGTGCCAGCAGCCCTTACCGGGACACCGGGGGCTACACCTTC
CASSPYRDTGGYTF
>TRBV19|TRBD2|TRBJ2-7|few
TGTGCCAGTAGTATTCGACTACTAGCGGGAGGGCAAGACGAGCAGTACTTC
CASSIRLLAGGQDEQYF
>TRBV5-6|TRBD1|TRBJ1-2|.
TGTGCCAGCAGCTTGGTAGGACAGGGGGGCTACACCTTC
CASSLVGQGGYTF
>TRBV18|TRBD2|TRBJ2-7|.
TGTGCCAGCTCACCACCGTTTTTTCTGGGGCGGGAGGGGACCTACGAGCAGTACTTC
CASSPPFFLGREGTYEQYF
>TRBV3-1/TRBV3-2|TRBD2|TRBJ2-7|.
TGTGCCAGCAGCCTACTTCCTAGCGGGAGGGAGCAGTACTTC
CASSLLPSGREQYF
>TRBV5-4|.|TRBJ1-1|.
TGTGCCAGCAGCCCGGGACACTTCACTGAAGCTTTCTTT
CASSPGHFTEAFF
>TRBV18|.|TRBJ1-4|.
TGTGCCAGCTCAGGAAGGGGTGGTGAAAAACTGTTTTTT
CASSGRGGEKLFF
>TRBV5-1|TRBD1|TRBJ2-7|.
TGCGCCAGCAGCTTGTCGCAGACCGGGACAGGAATCTACGAGCAGTACTTC
CASSLSQTGTGIYEQYF
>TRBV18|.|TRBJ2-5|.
TGTGCCAGCTCACCAACTAGTCAAGAGACCCAGTACTTC
CASSPTSQETQYF
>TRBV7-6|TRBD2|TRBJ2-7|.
TGTGCCAGCAGCCCCGGGACTAGCGGGAGTGGTGAGCAGTACTTC
CASSPGTSGSGEQYF
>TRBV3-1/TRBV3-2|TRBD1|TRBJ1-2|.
TGTGCCAGCAGCCAAGTTGGGTTGCAGGGGGCAAGCTACACCTTC
CASSQVGLQGASYTF
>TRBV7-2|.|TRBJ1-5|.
TGTGCCAGCAGCTTAGCGAGGGGGAAATCCCAGCCCCAGCATTTT
CASSLARGKSQPQHF
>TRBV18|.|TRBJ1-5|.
TGTGCCAGCTCACCCGGGCAGGGGAATACGCCCCAGCATTTT
CASSPGQGNTPQHF
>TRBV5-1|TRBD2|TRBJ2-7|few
TGCGCCAGCAGCCCTAGCGGGAGGACCTACGAGCAGTACTTC
CASSPSGRTYEQYF
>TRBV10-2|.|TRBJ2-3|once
TGCGCCAGCAGTGAGTCTATGGGAGCAGATACGCAGTATTTT
CASSESMGADTQYF
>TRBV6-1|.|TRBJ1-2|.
TGTGCCAGCAGTGAACGTGGGGGCGGCGGCTATGGCTACACCTTC
CASSERGGGGYGYTF
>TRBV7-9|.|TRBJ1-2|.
TGTGCCAGCAGCCCCCTAAACTCCGACTATGGCTACACCTTC
CASSPLNSDYGYTF
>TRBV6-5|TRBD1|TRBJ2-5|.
TGTGCCAGCAGTCCCGGACAGGGGTGGAGGACCCAGTACTTC
CASSPGQGWRTQYF
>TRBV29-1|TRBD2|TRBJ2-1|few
TGCAGCGTTGAACTATGGGAGGGGTCCTACAATGAGCAGTTCTTC
CSVELWEGSYNEQFF
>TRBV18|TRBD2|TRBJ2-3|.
TGTGCCAGCTCACCACTTAGCGGGAGTCAGACAGATACGCAGTATTTT
CASSPLSGSQTDTQYF
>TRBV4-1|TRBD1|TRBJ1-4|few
TGCGCCAGCAGCCATATGAACAGGGGAGATGAAAAACTGTTTTTT
CASSHMNRGDEKLFF
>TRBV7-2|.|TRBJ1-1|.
TGTGCCAGCAGCGCTCTCGTGGGGGGAGGGCAGCACACTGAAGCTTTCTTT
CASSALVGGGQHTEAFF
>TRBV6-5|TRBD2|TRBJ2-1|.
TGTGCCAGCAGTAAACTAGCGGGAGTCAGGAATGAGCAGTTCTTC
CASSKLAGVRNEQFF
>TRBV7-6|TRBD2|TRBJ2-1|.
TGTGCCAGCAGTCCAACTAGCGGGAGGGGGAATGAGCAGTTCTTC
CASSPTSGRGNEQFF
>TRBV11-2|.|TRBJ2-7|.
TGTGCCAGCAGCTTAGTTAGGGGCTCCTACGAGCAGTACTTC
CASSLVRGSYEQYF
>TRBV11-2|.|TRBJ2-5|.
TGTGCCAGCAGCTTTAATGCGGGGGAGACCCAGTACTTC
CASSFNAGETQYF
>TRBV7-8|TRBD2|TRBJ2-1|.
TGTGCCAGCAGCTTAATGGGACTAGCGGGGTACAATGAGCAGTTCTTC
CASSLMGLAGYNEQFF
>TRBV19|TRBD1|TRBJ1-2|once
TGTGCCAGTAGTATAGGGAGACAGGGCCCCATAGGCTACACCTTC
CASSIGRQGPIGYTF
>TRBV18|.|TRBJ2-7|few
TGTGCCAGCTCCAATGGCAGGGCCTCCTACGAGCAGTACTTC
CASSNGRASYEQYF
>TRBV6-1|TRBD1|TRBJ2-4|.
TGTGCCAGCAGTGCATACGGACAGGGCTCACCCAAAAACATTCAGTACTTC
CASSAYGQGSPKNIQYF
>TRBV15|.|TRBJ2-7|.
TGTGCCACCAGCAGACTATACAGTTCGGAGCAGTACTTC
CATSRLYSSEQYF
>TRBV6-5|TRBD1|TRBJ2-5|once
TGTGCCAGCAGCGAGACAGGGGTTTGGGAGACCCAGTACTTC
CASSETGVWETQYF
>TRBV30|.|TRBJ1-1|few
TGTGCCTGGAGCCGGGGGAGTCTAGAAGCTTTCTTT
CAWSRGSLEAFF
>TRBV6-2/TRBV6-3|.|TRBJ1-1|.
TGTGCCAGCAGTTACTCCGCCCCGACACGGCTTGAAGCTTTCTTT
CASSYSAPTRLEAFF
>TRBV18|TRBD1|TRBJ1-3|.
TGTGCCAGCTCACCACCGCGGCAGGGGGGCTCTCCGTACTCTGGAAACACCATATATTTT
CASSPPRQGGSPYSGNTIYF
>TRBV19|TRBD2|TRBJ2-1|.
TGTGCCAGCGGACTAGCGCGCCTCTCCTACAATGAGCAGTTCTTC
CASGLARLSYNEQFF
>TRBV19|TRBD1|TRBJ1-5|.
TGTGCCAGTAGTACCGGGACAGGGACCCGCAATCAGCCCCAGCATTTT
CASSTGTGTRNQPQHF
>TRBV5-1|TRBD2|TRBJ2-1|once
TGCGCCAGCAGCAACGGACTAGCGGGAGGGCCGCGGGGCAATGAGCAGTTCTTC
CASSNGLAGGPRGNEQFF